This TCR beta chain is from a study of blood T cell repertoires in COVID-19. Data came from immunoSEQ multiplex PCR; TCRdb stores just in-frame clones and leaves some out. The profile covers 150,000 or so clones, with approximately 86% appearing a single time and 1% to 1.5% taken by the ten largest. V was pared by 2 bases and J by 2 bases, with 1 base of the junction left unmatched. The germline V gene has CDR1 SGHNT and CDR2 YYREEE (reference sequence). CDR3 size: 13 residues. The V call is TRBV5-4, the J call TRBJ2-7; 7 positions match TRBD1. Sequenced input: peripheral blood. This receptor was obtained from a man aged 60 to 75 who had recovered from COVID-19. CDR3 sequence (DNA): TGTGCCAGCAGCTTACAGGGGACCTACGAGCAGTACTTC. Its protein product is CASSLQGTYEQYF.